A selection of T cell receptor beta chains follows, all from one sample in a study of shared clonotypes between healthy human individuals. Assay: immunoSEQ multiplex PCR; the TCRdb copy retains only in-frame clones and omits some. The sample includes about 2 million clones, about 95% seen only once; the top ten take about 1.1%. The source material was naive CD8+ T cells sorted from blood. These receptors all come from a man aged 18-30 years in good health. The CDR3 runs from the conserved cysteine through the conserved F or W. D genes are given only for firm matches. Not every row has a clone size; where given, it reads once, few, many or a size class.

size: once; D: -; V: TRBV11-3; J: TRBJ2-3; DNA: TGTGCCAGCAGCTCGGGGGATCTTAGCACAGATACGCAGTATTTT; CDR3: CASSSGDLSTDTQYF
size: -; D: -; V: TRBV7-2; J: TRBJ2-1; DNA: TGTGCCAGCAGCTTAGATGGTTCCCTCTACAATGAGCAGTTCTTC; CDR3: CASSLDGSLYNEQFF
size: -; D: -; V: TRBV5-1; J: TRBJ2-7; DNA: TGCGCCAGCAGCCGGGGGGCCAGCTACGAGCAGTACTTC; CDR3: CASSRGASYEQYF
size: -; D: -; V: TRBV5-5; J: TRBJ1-6; DNA: TGTGCCAGCAGCTCCGGACCGAATTCACCCCTCCACTTT; CDR3: CASSSGPNSPLHF
size: -; D: TRBD1; V: TRBV6-1; J: TRBJ1-1; DNA: TGTGCCAGCAGTGAATCTCTGGCAGGGGGGCTGGTGAACACTGAAGCTTTCTTT; CDR3: CASSESLAGGLVNTEAFF
size: -; D: -; V: TRBV7-9; J: TRBJ2-7; DNA: TGTGCCAGCAGCTCCCAGGCCCTTAGCTCCTACGAGCAGTACTTC; CDR3: CASSSQALSSYEQYF
size: -; D: -; V: TRBV19; J: TRBJ2-1; DNA: TGTGCCACCGGGGAGGGGGCGTCCTACAATGAGCAGTTCTTC; CDR3: CATGEGASYNEQFF
size: -; D: TRBD2; V: TRBV7-6; J: TRBJ2-1; DNA: TGTGCCAGCAGCCTATTCGCTAGTGTCGGGAGCGGGGGGTCCTACAATGAGCAGTTCTTC; CDR3: CASSLFASVGSGGSYNEQFF
size: -; D: -; V: TRBV5-4; J: TRBJ2-4; DNA: TGTGCCAGCAGCTTGGATGGCGGGTCAGCCAAAAACATTCAGTACTTC; CDR3: CASSLDGGSAKNIQYF
size: -; D: -; V: TRBV6-5; J: TRBJ2-1; DNA: TGTGCCAGCAGCGCTTCGTGGTATGGGGGTGAGCAGTTCTTC; CDR3: CASSASWYGGEQFF
size: -; D: TRBD1; V: TRBV5-6; J: TRBJ2-1; DNA: TGTGCCAGCAGCTTCGGACAGGGGGATAATGAGCAGTTCTTC; CDR3: CASSFGQGDNEQFF
size: -; D: -; V: TRBV7-2; J: TRBJ1-5; DNA: TGTGCCAGCAGCGAAGGACCCCCTCGGGGTCAGCCCCAGCATTTT; CDR3: CASSEGPPRGQPQHF
size: -; D: TRBD1; V: TRBV6-1; J: TRBJ1-6; DNA: TGTGCCAGCAGTGAATACGTCTATGGGACAGGGGCAAATAATTCACCCCTCCACTTT; CDR3: CASSEYVYGTGANNSPLHF
size: -; D: -; V: TRBV9; J: TRBJ1-4; DNA: TGTGCCAGCAGCGTACCAGGGGACAACGAAAAACTGTTTTTT; CDR3: CASSVPGDNEKLFF
size: -; D: TRBD2; V: TRBV28; J: TRBJ2-3; DNA: TGTGCCAGCAGTTTCCAGCGGGGGGGATCAGATACGCAGTATTTT; CDR3: CASSFQRGGSDTQYF
size: -; D: -; V: TRBV11-3; J: TRBJ1-4; DNA: TGTGCCAGCATCGTAGTCTGGGGTGGAACTAATGAAAAACTGTTTTTT; CDR3: CASIVVWGGTNEKLFF
size: -; D: TRBD1; V: TRBV11-2; J: TRBJ2-7; DNA: TGTGCCAGCAGCTTAGCGACAGGGGCTCTAAACGAGCAGTACTTC; CDR3: CASSLATGALNEQYF